The 20 T cell receptor beta chains below all came from one sample that was sequenced in a study of cytomegalovirus exposure and HLA in healthy donors (TCRdb year 2017). Library prep was done by the immunoSEQ multiplex PCR assay. For the multiplex PCR, a mixture combining 60 forward primers for TCR Vbeta segments and 13 reverse primers for TCR Jbeta segments was used. In its TCRdb copy, this immuneACCESS table keeps in-frame sequences only and misses some clones. Where compared with another copy, unresolved V genes explain less than half of these, and the others have no known cause. This sample gives over 100,000 clones in total; 8% to 9.5% of them show up just once. 4.5% to 5.5% of the sample is held by the ten biggest clonotypes. Specimen: PBMCs. The receptors stem from a man in his forties or fifties in good health and CMV-seronegative.

This chain uses TRBV5-6 with TRBJ2-5, with D perhaps TRBD1 (5 bases). The ends were cut back, 0 bases at V and 4 bases at J, with 16 bases in the middle. The CDR3 consists of 16 residues. Per germline, CDR1 SGHDT and CDR2 YYEEEE. CDR3 protein: CASSLAARVGLETQYF. In DNA form, the CDR3 reads TGTGCCAGCAGCTTGGCGGCCAGGGTGGGATTAGAGACCCAGTACTTC.

This clone was observed a few times. CDR3 nucleotides: TGTGCCAGTAGTATGACCACAGGTTCACCCTACGAGCAGTACTTC. It translates to CASSMTTGSPYEQYF. The chain is built from TRBV19 and TRBJ2-7; tentatively, D is TRBD1 (5 bases). V dropped 3 bases and J dropped 2 bases, with 14 bases sitting between them. The germline V gene has CDR1 LNHDA and CDR2 SQIVND (reference sequence). This CDR3 is built from 15 residues.

This clone has a handful of counts. The chain recombines TRBV2 with TRBJ1-2, with a weak D call TRBD1 (5 bases). Germline values: CDR1 SNHLY, CDR2 FYNNEI. This CDR3 contains 13 residues. The V and J ends lost 6 bases and 7 bases respectively, with 15 bases between them. CDR3 coding DNA: TGTGCCAGCAGGGACCTTTCCGGGGGTGGCTACACCTTC. This codes for CASRDLSGGGYTF.

Only a few counts were recorded for this clone. Other nucleotide sequences from this sample produce the same CDR3. The genes are TRBV7-8 and TRBJ1-1, with D possibly matching TRBD1 (6 bases). The CDR3 spans 12 residues. Germline V gene sequence: CDR1 SGHVS, CDR2 FQNEAQ. Trimming cost V 5 bases and J 5 bases, with 9 bases left between them. The CDR3 region has the DNA TGTGCCAGCAGCCCACAGGGAACTGAAGCTTTCTTT. Translation: CASSPQGTEAFF. The full variable domain, with the rest looked up from reference TRBV7-8 and TRBJ1-1, is GAGVSQSPRYKVAKRGQDVALRCDPISGHVSLFWYQQALGQGPEFLTYFQNEAQLDKSGLPSDRFFAERPEGSVSTLKIQRTQQEDSAVYLCASSPQGTEAFFGQGTRLTVV.

V and J are TRBV4-2 and TRBJ1-1; tentative D call: TRBD1 (5 bases). The CDR3 extends over 13 amino acids. The germline V and J ends were trimmed by 4 bases and 1 base, with 7 bases remaining between them. Germline V gene sequence: CDR1 LGHNA, CDR2 YNFKEQ. The CDR3 bases are TGTGCCAGCAGCCGAGACAGGAACACTGAAGCTTTCTTT. Translating gives CASSRDRNTEAFF.

This clone was seen a handful of times. J is TRBJ1-5 and V is TRBV6-1, with 7 nucleotides matching TRBD1. In germline, CDR1 is MNHNS, CDR2 SASEGT. V lost 3 bases and J lost 2; bases outside the gene matches: 7. The CDR3 is 16 residues long. CDR3 amino acids: CASSDYETGRNQPQHF. The CDR3 nucleotides read TGTGCCAGCAGTGACTATGAGACAGGGCGCAATCAGCCCCAGCATTTT.

This clone was recorded a few times. The V call is TRBV27, the J call TRBJ1-5, with 7 bases matching TRBD1. This CDR3 has 13 residues. The V segment lost 5 bases and the J segment 4 bases; nucleotides outside the gene matches: 2. Germline assignment: CDR1 MNHEY and CDR2 SMNVEV (reference sequence). The CDR3 DNA reads TGTGCCAGCAGTAACAGGGGAAATCAGCCCCAGCATTTT. Amino acids: CASSNRGNQPQHF.

This chain uses TRBV7-9 with TRBJ2-3; 14 bases are a match to TRBD2. This CDR3 is 16 amino acids long. With 3 bases clipped from V and 5 bases from J, the junction kept 4 bases outside the gene matches. Germline assignment: CDR1 SEHNR and CDR2 FQNEAQ (reference sequence). The CDR3 here is CASSFPTSGGVDTQYF. The CDR3, as DNA: TGTGCCAGCAGCTTTCCGACTAGCGGGGGGGTAGATACGCAGTATTTT. The full variable domain, completed using reference TRBV7-9 and TRBJ2-3, is DTGVSQNPRHKITKRGQNVTFRCDPISEHNRLYWYRQTLGQGPEFLTYFQNEAQLEKSRLLSDRFSAERPKGSFSTLEIQRTEQGDSAMYLCASSFPTSGGVDTQYFGPGTRLTVL.

The CDR3 here is CASSLTGQGYTF. CDR3 DNA: TGTGCCAGCAGCTTGACAGGGCAAGGCTACACCTTC. J is TRBJ1-2 and V is TRBV7-9; TRBD1 aligns across 7 bases. The CDR3 is 12 amino acids. Germline loops: CDR1 SEHNR, CDR2 FQNEAQ (reference sequence). The ends lost 3 bases at V and 8 bases at J; junction bases unmatched: 3.

The rearrangement joins TRBV6-5 to TRBJ2-5; 8 bases fit TRBD1. Trimming removed 5 bases from V and 5 bases from J; junction bases left unmatched: 10. This CDR3 is built from 15 residues. Germline V CDR1 and CDR2: MNHEY, SVGAGI. The CDR3 spells CASSNLRGLDETQYF. The CDR3 DNA reads TGTGCCAGCAGTAACCTCAGGGGGCTAGATGAGACCCAGTACTTC.

This chain links TRBV5-1 with TRBJ2-2; 7 bases are a match to TRBD1. J lost 2 bases, V lost 2 bases, and 3 bases had no gene match. Germline CDR1 and CDR2: SGHRS and YFSETQ. This CDR3 is built from 15 residues. This chain's CDR3 is CASSFNRGNTGELFF. CDR3 bases: TGCGCCAGCAGCTTCAACAGGGGTAACACCGGGGAGCTGTTTTTT.

This clone was recorded a few times. This sequence joins TRBV2 and TRBJ1-5; D remains unclear. Germline V lookup: CDR1 SNHLY, CDR2 FYNNEI. The length of the CDR3 is 14 residues. Trimming cost V 6 bases and J 4 bases, with 13 bases left between them. This CDR3 reads CASSAEQSNQPQHF. The CDR3 region has the DNA TGTGCCAGCAGCGCCGAACAATCTAATCAGCCCCAGCATTTT.

V usage is TRBV27 and J usage is TRBJ2-7, with TRBD2 matching over 11 bases. The J segment lost 4 bases and the V segment lost 4 bases, leaving 6 bases of the junction unmatched. This CDR3 comprises 15 residues. Germline V gene sequence: CDR1 MNHEY, CDR2 SMNVEV (reference sequence). CDR3 nucleotide sequence: TGTGCCAGCAGTTCCCGGGTAGCGGGGGGGTACGAGCAGTACTTC. Amino acid sequence: CASSSRVAGGYEQYF.

The V gene is TRBV9, the J gene TRBJ1-4, with D perhaps TRBD1 (6 bases). The CDR3 runs 15 residues. The germline V gene encodes CDR1 SGDLS and CDR2 YYNGEE. V was cut by 0 bases and J by 3 bases, with 9 bases left in between. The DNA of the CDR3 is TGTGCCAGCAGCGTAGCCGGGACATCTAATGAAAAACTGTTTTTT. It translates to CASSVAGTSNEKLFF.

This clone was seen more than once but under ten times. The sample carries other DNA sequences with the same CDR3. This chain joins TRBV5-6 and TRBJ1-4; 8 bases align to TRBD1. V lost 4 bases, J lost 4 bases, and 6 bases stayed unmatched. Per the germline V gene, CDR1 is SGHDT and CDR2 is YYEEEE. This CDR3 contains 15 residues. The CDR3: CASSPGQAFNEKLFF. For the CDR3, the DNA is TGTGCCAGCAGCCCGGGACAGGCATTTAATGAAAAACTGTTTTTT. Full variable domain (rest looked up from reference TRBV5-6 and TRBJ1-4): DAGVTQSPTHLIKTRGQQVTLRCSPKSGHDTVSWYQQALGQGPQFIFQYYEEEERQRGNFPDRFSGHQFPNYSSELNVNALLLGDSALYLCASSPGQAFNEKLFFGSGTQLSVL.

The J gene is TRBJ1-6, the V gene TRBV7-2; D gene ambiguous. The CDR3 covers 14 residues. Trimming took off 1 base at V and 7 bases at J, with 8 bases between the two ends. Germline assignment: CDR1 SGHTA and CDR2 FQGNSA. The CDR3 here is CASSLVRLNSPLHF. Written as DNA, the CDR3 is TGTGCCAGCAGCTTAGTGAGGCTGAATTCACCCCTCCACTTT.

The chain joins TRBV7-6 to TRBJ2-1; perhaps TRBD2 as D (7 bases). From germline, CDR1 is SGHVS and CDR2 FNYEAQ. V was clipped by 5 bases and J by 4 bases, with 15 bases between them. CDR3 length: 15 residues. In DNA, the CDR3 is TGTGCCAGCAGCCCCTGGACAGCGGGGTACAATGAGCAGTTCTTC. This sequence encodes CASSPWTAGYNEQFF.

The chain joins TRBV5-1 to TRBJ1-1, with D possibly matching TRBD1 (5 bases). V gave up 5 bases and J gave up 4 bases, with 15 bases separating them. Germline V lookup: CDR1 SGHRS, CDR2 YFSETQ. The CDR3 runs to 14 residues. This CDR3 is CASRQQKGITEAFF. The CDR3, as DNA: TGCGCCAGCAGACAACAAAAGGGGATCACTGAAGCTTTCTTT.

In this sample, this clone turned up a few times. The genes are TRBV4-2 and TRBJ2-2, with a possible D match to TRBD2 (7 bases). Germline loops: CDR1 LGHNA, CDR2 YNFKEQ. Between the trimmed V and J ends, which lost 6 bases and 2 bases, there was a span of 13 bases. This CDR3 is built from 15 residues. DNA of the CDR3: TGTGCCAGCAGTCTGGGGGGGGCCAACACCGGGGAGCTGTTTTTT. It is translated as CASSLGGANTGELFF.

V is TRBV6-6 and J is TRBJ1-2, with 12 bases fitting TRBD1. This CDR3 contains 13 residues. Germline V lookup: CDR1 MNHNY, CDR2 SVGAGI (reference sequence). Trimming took 5 bases from V and 8 from J; bases not matched to a gene: 3. In DNA form, the CDR3 reads TGTGCCAGCAGTCCCGGGACAGGGGGCGGCTACACCTTC. Residues: CASSPGTGGGYTF.